This T cell receptor (beta chain) was captured by sequencing in a study of naive and memory T cell subsets. Both TRBC1 and TRBC2 were covered by a beta constant-region primer of two equimolar oligonucleotides. TCRdb fed the UMI-ligation and nested PCR reads into MiXCR, producing one record per CDR3 protein. The table records 25,000 to 30,000 distinct CDR3 sequences, approximately 12% of them present only once. Germline CDR1 DFQATT, CDR2 SNEGSKA (reference sequence). This CDR3 comprises 16 residues. The V segment lost 3 bases and the J segment 0 bases; nucleotides outside the gene matches: 7. In its sample, this clonotype was seen a few times.

The genes are TRBV20-1 and TRBJ2-1, with 8 bases that match TRBD2. This TCR came from a human donor in good health. The sample was effector memory CD4+ T cells from blood. Documented subset: effector memory, CD45RA- CD27-. Here the CDR3 DNA reads TGCAGTGCTAGTCCCTCCGGGACTAGCTCCTACAATGAGCAGTTCTTC. The encoded protein is CSASPSGTSSYNEQFF.